This T cell receptor (beta chain) was identified during a study of response to subunit inactivated influenza vaccine. The CDR3 extends over 16 amino acids. V shed 5 bases, J shed 5 bases, and the junction held 10 bases outside the gene matches. CDR1 and CDR2 from the germline V gene are MNHNS and SASEGT. In its sample, this clonotype was seen a few times. TCRdb ran MiXCR on the RT-PCR reads and lists one entry per CDR3 protein. The sample lists some 850,000 distinct CDR3 sequences, less than 20% seen once, with 11% in the top ten. This sample comprised PBMCs from blood, obtained roughly 5 days after vaccination. The gene calls are TRBV6-1 and TRBJ2-3, with 10 positions matching TRBD1. The sequence derives from a man over 45 who received an inactivated influenza vaccine. CDR3 bases: TGTGCCAGCAGTAGACAGGGGGCCCGAGGAGGAGATACGCAGTATTTT. This translates into CASSRQGARGGDTQYF.